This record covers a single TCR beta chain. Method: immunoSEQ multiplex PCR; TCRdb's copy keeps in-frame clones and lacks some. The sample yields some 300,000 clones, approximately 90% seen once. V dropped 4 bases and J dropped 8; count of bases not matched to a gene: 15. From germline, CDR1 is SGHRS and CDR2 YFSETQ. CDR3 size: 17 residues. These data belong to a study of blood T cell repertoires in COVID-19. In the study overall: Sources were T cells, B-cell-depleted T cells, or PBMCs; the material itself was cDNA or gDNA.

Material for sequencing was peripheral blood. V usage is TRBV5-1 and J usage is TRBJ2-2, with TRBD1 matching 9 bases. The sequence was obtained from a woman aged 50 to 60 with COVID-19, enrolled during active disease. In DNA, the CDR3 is TGCGCCAGCAGCAACCTACCGGGACAGGGATCCTATGGGGAGCTGTTTTTT. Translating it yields CASSNLPGQGSYGELFF.